The 8 T cell receptor beta chains given below trace back to one sample, sequenced in a study of CD8 T cells in ankylosing spondylitis. TCRdb independently ran MiXCR on the 5' RACE reads; one entry per CDR3 protein. In the table there are about 320,000 distinct CDR3 sequences, under 14% of which are singletons. The sequencing sample was made of blood, either unsorted or a sorted T cell fraction (not recorded which). The receptors stem from a female donor with ankylosing spondylitis or in good health (not recorded which).

This clonotype has just a few counts. The chain is built from TRBV15 and TRBJ2-7, with 10 bases matching TRBD2. CDR3 size: 16 residues. V was pared by 0 bases and J by 4 bases, with 6 bases of the junction left unmatched. The germline gives CDR1 LNHNV, CDR2 YYDKDF (reference sequence). The CDR3: CATSREIAGGFYEQYF. The DNA for the CDR3 is TGTGCCACCAGCAGAGAAATAGCGGGAGGATTTTACGAGCAGTACTTC.

In its sample, this clonotype was seen many times. The genes are TRBV7-2 and TRBJ2-7; no firm D call. Trimming cost V 5 bases and J 4 bases, with 15 bases left between them. This CDR3 has 14 amino acids. The V gene's germline CDR1 is SGHTA and CDR2 FQGNSA. DNA of the CDR3: TGTGCCAGCAGCCTCTCACCCCCTTCATACGAGCAGTACTTC. Protein product: CASSLSPPSYEQYF.

This clonotype has just a few counts. The chain combines TRBV7-9 with TRBJ2-7; 8 bases map to TRBD1. Trimming cost V 3 bases and J 4 bases; bases outside gene matches: 5. Germline CDR1 and CDR2: SEHNR and FQNEAQ (reference sequence). The CDR3 runs 14 residues. In DNA, the CDR3 is TGTGCCAGCAGCTTGGGCAGGGGGCGATACGAGCAGTACTTC. This encodes CASSLGRGRYEQYF.

There are many counts of this clonotype. V and J are TRBV6-5 and TRBJ2-6; unclear D gene. V was shortened by 0 bases and J by 0 bases, with 6 bases between the two germline ends. The CDR3 runs 16 residues. The germline gives CDR1 MNHEY, CDR2 SVGAGI. The CDR3 spells CASSYSRISGANVLTF. The CDR3 nucleotides are TGTGCCAGCAGTTACTCGAGGATCTCTGGGGCCAACGTCCTGACTTTC.

This chain uses TRBV20-1 with TRBJ2-3; D unresolved. V gave up 0 bases and J gave up 3 bases, with 16 bases separating them. The CDR3 sequence is 16 residues long. The germline V gene encodes CDR1 DFQATT and CDR2 SNEGSKA (reference sequence). The CDR3 is CSARDPSAQLTDTQYF. Written as DNA, the CDR3 is TGCAGTGCTAGAGATCCATCGGCCCAACTTACAGATACGCAGTATTTT.

This clonotype was seen many times. V and J are TRBV7-2 and TRBJ2-7, with D possibly being TRBD1 (7 bases). Trimming pared 5 bases from V and 4 bases from J, leaving 18 bases between. Germline V gene data show CDR1 as SGHTA and CDR2 as FQGNSA. This CDR3 is built from 15 residues. The CDR3 spells CASSTKGASVYEQYF. The CDR3 bases are TGTGCCAGCAGCACCAAGGGGGCTAGCGTTTACGAGCAGTACTTC.

The chain employs TRBV7-9 and TRBJ1-1; 8 bases match TRBD1. J was trimmed by 4 bases and V by 0 bases; bases with no gene match: 1. The CDR3 has 14 amino acids. In germline, CDR1 is SEHNR, CDR2 FQNEAQ (reference sequence). The CDR3 coding sequence is TGTGCCAGCAGCTTAGCAGGACAGGGCACTGAAGCTTTCTTT. This codes for CASSLAGQGTEAFF.

This clonotype was seen at least ten times. The V gene is TRBV20-1, the J gene TRBJ2-1; 9 bases are a match to TRBD2. Losses at the gene ends were 6 bases for V and 0 bases for J; bases not matched to a gene: 12. Germline V gene lookup returns CDR1 DFQATT and CDR2 SNEGSKA (reference sequence). The CDR3 loop spans 17 amino acids. The chain's CDR3 is CSAPGDSGSNSYNEQFF. In nucleotides, the CDR3 is TGCAGTGCGCCAGGCGATAGCGGGAGTAACTCCTACAATGAGCAGTTCTTC.